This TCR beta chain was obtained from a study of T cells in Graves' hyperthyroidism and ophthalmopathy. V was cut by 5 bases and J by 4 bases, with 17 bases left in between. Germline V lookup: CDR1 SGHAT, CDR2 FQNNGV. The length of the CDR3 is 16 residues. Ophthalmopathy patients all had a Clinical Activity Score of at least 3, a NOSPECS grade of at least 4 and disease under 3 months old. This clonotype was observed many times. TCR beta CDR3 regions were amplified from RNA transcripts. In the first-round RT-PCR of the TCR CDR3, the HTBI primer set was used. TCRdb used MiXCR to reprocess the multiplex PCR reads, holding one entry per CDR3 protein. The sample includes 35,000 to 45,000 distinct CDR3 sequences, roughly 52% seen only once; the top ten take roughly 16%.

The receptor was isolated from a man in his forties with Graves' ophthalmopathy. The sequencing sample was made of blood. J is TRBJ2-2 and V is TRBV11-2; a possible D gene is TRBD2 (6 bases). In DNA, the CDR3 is TGTGCCAGCAGCGACTTATGGGGGGTAGGCACCGGGGAGCTGTTTTTT. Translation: CASSDLWGVGTGELFF. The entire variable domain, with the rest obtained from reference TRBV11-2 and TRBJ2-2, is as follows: EAGVAQSPRYKIIEKRQSVAFWCNPISGHATLYWYQQILGQGPKLLIQFQNNGVVDDSQLPKDRFSAERLKGVDSTLKIQPAKLEDSAVYLCASSDLWGVGTGELFFGEGSRLTVL.